These T cell receptor beta chains were read from a single sample in a study of blood T cell repertoires in COVID-19. This table comes from immunoSEQ multiplex PCR, and its TCRdb copy is limited to in-frame clones, with some not included. The sample records 150,000 to 200,000 clones, approximately 91% being singletons. Sequencing was performed on PBMCs or T cells enriched from blood (not recorded which). The source is a woman younger than 35 who had recovered from COVID-19. CDR3s include the opening cysteine and the closing phenylalanine or tryptophan. Not every row has a clone size; where given, it reads once, few, many or a size class.

V	J	size	CDR3
TRBV7-7	TRBJ2-5	NA	CASSLAIGTRETQYF
TRBV28	TRBJ1-4	NA	CASSPPGQMGEKLFF
TRBV5-6	TRBJ2-7	NA	CASSFSGSLYEQYF
TRBV9	TRBJ1-5	NA	CASSVDGRWGEPQHF
TRBV19	TRBJ1-5	NA	CASSMDSRDQPQHF
TRBV7-2	TRBJ2-2	NA	CASSLDRDRGWAGELFF
TRBV5-6	TRBJ1-5	NA	CASSSYRDRGRGNQPQHF
TRBV30	TRBJ1-4	NA	CAWSLETGLNEKLFF
TRBV3-1/TRBV3-2	TRBJ2-3	NA	CASSAGVSTDTQYF
TRBV11-3	TRBJ2-1	NA	CASSFGGTSYNEQFF
TRBV4-1	TRBJ2-7	few	CASSQGLAFSYEQYF
TRBV27	TRBJ2-7	NA	CASSFSASRVWEQYF
TRBV7-9	TRBJ1-1	few	CASKREGNEVFF
TRBV18	TRBJ2-2	once	CASSPATGGRESGELFF
TRBV7-2	TRBJ2-7	NA	CASLTGGGYEQYF
TRBV13	TRBJ2-7	NA	CASSGEGSSYEQYF
TRBV28	TRBJ1-2	NA	CASNQGTEYGYTF
TRBV5-1	TRBJ1-1	NA	CASSLGTGEKAFF
TRBV6-6	TRBJ2-3	NA	CASSYPRTESTDTQYF
TRBV28	TRBJ2-7	NA	CASSSSYEQYF
TRBV2	TRBJ2-4	NA	CASTGRAGMVAKNIQYF
TRBV4-2	TRBJ2-5	NA	CASSQDRGETQYF
TRBV20-1	TRBJ2-1	NA	CSASRGVEQFF